The clone carrying this T cell receptor (beta chain) was observed many times. The sample is drawn from a study of CD8 T cells in ankylosing spondylitis. Germline V gene data show CDR1 as SGHVS and CDR2 as FQNEAQ. V lost 1 base, J lost 2 bases, and 14 bases lay in between. The CDR3 extends over 16 amino acids. One entry per CDR3 protein, called by TCRdb with MiXCR from the 5' RACE reads. The sample holds 100,000 to 150,000 distinct CDR3 sequences, about an eighth seen once. Sequenced material: blood, either unsorted or a sorted T cell fraction (not recorded which). The V and J genes are TRBV7-8 and TRBJ1-1; perhaps TRBD1 as D (5 bases). The sequence was obtained from a female donor with ankylosing spondylitis or in good health (not recorded which). This chain's CDR3 is CASSLGGASFNTEAFF. The CDR3 DNA follows: TGTGCCAGCAGCTTAGGAGGGGCCTCATTTAACACTGAAGCTTTCTTT.